The TCR beta chain under discussion was sequenced for a study of cytomegalovirus exposure and HLA in healthy donors. The wider study: Early on, a data release was issued that held 80 million or so unique TCRs from HLA-typed donors.

The CDR3 totals 14 residues. Trimming left V 0 bases short and J 5 bases short, with 11 bases between. The V gene's germline CDR1 is SGHRS and CDR2 YFSETQ. This clone has only one observation. PCR employed 60 Vbeta and 13 Jbeta primers. Assay used: immunoSEQ multiplex PCR; TCRdb lists only in-frame clones, some missing. In the table there are about 140,000 clones, around 80% of which are singletons. The origin of this receptor is a man between 18 and 35 years old in good health and CMV-seropositive. Material: PBMCs. This rearrangement joins TRBV5-1 to TRBJ1-2; D is possibly TRBD1 (6 bases). The CDR3 spells CASSLEAGEYGYTF. The CDR3 nucleotides read TGCGCCAGCAGCTTGGAGGCAGGGGAGTATGGCTACACCTTC.